The rows below give T cell receptor beta chains drawn from one sample of a study of blood T cell repertoires in COVID-19. Clones were sequenced by immunoSEQ multiplex PCR, and TCRdb holds only the in-frame ones, with some missing. The sample lists just over 150,000 clones, approximately 81% occurring once. Sample: peripheral blood. These receptors all stem from a human donor with acute or convalescent COVID-19. The donor label of this sample is uncertain. Both conserved end residues are part of each CDR3. Fields, in order: clone size, V gene, CDR3 length, D gene, J gene, CDR3 protein, CDR3 DNA. The D gene is left open where the match is weak. Where a row states a size, it is once, few, many or the class of an expanded clone; other rows omit it.

size: -; V: TRBV21-1; length: 18; D: -; J: TRBJ2-3; CDR3: CASSKSQDNDRGRDTQYF; DNA: TGTGCCAGCAGCAAATCACAAGACAACGACAGGGGTAGGGATACGCAGTATTTT
size: -; V: TRBV9; length: 19; D: TRBD1; J: TRBJ1-5; CDR3: CASSVAQGPGTESYQPQHF; DNA: TGTGCCAGCAGCGTAGCACAGGGTCCCGGGACAGAATCCTATCAGCCCCAGCATTTT
size: -; V: TRBV18; length: 13; D: -; J: TRBJ2-5; CDR3: CASSPLGAETQYF; DNA: TGTGCCAGCTCACCATTGGGGGCAGAGACCCAGTACTTC
size: -; V: TRBV15; length: 16; D: TRBD1; J: TRBJ1-1; CDR3: CATSRERQGGYTEAFF; DNA: TGTGCCACCAGCAGAGAAAGACAGGGGGGTTACACTGAAGCTTTCTTT
size: -; V: TRBV27; length: 12; D: -; J: TRBJ1-4; CDR3: CASRDYGEKLFF; DNA: TGTGCCAGCAGGGACTATGGTGAAAAACTGTTTTTT
size: -; V: TRBV7-2; length: 12; D: -; J: TRBJ1-1; CDR3: CASSQGNTEAFF; DNA: TGTGCCAGCAGCCAGGGAAACACTGAAGCTTTCTTT
size: many; V: TRBV7-2; length: 18; D: -; J: TRBJ1-5; CDR3: CASSLGLSGRLRNQPQHF; DNA: TGTGCCAGCAGCTTAGGTTTGTCAGGGAGGCTGCGGAATCAGCCCCAGCATTTT
size: -; V: TRBV28; length: 16; D: -; J: TRBJ2-4; CDR3: CASSSGGLQAKNIQYF; DNA: TGTGCCAGCAGTTCTGGGGGCCTCCAAGCCAAAAACATTCAGTACTTC
size: -; V: TRBV19; length: 14; D: -; J: TRBJ2-3; CDR3: CASSVRDNTDTQYF; DNA: TGTGCCAGTAGTGTCCGGGACAACACAGATACGCAGTATTTT
size: -; V: TRBV19; length: 14; D: -; J: TRBJ2-1; CDR3: CASSMGGRRNEQFF; DNA: TGTGCCAGTAGTATGGGGGGGCGAAGGAATGAGCAGTTCTTC
size: -; V: TRBV3-1/TRBV3-2; length: 14; D: TRBD1; J: TRBJ1-6; CDR3: CASSRTGVHSPLHF; DNA: TGTGCCAGCAGCCGGACAGGGGTCCATTCACCCCTCCACTTT
size: -; V: TRBV11-1; length: 14; D: TRBD1; J: TRBJ1-1; CDR3: CASSSYRGGTEAFF; DNA: TGTGCCAGCAGCTCCTACAGGGGTGGAACTGAAGCTTTCTTT
size: -; V: TRBV19; length: 13; D: -; J: TRBJ2-7; CDR3: CASSMTVLYEQYF; DNA: TGTGCCAGTAGTATGACAGTCCTCTACGAGCAGTACTTC
size: -; V: TRBV9; length: 13; D: -; J: TRBJ2-1; CDR3: CASSVQGANEQFF; DNA: TGTGCCAGCAGCGTTCAAGGGGCTAATGAGCAGTTCTTC
size: -; V: TRBV3-1/TRBV3-2; length: 16; D: TRBD1; J: TRBJ1-2; CDR3: CASSPYRDRRFYGYTF; DNA: TGTGCCAGCAGCCCTTACCGGGACAGGCGCTTCTATGGCTACACCTTC
size: -; V: TRBV2; length: 14; D: TRBD1; J: TRBJ2-5; CDR3: CASSGDRASETQYF; DNA: TGTGCCAGCAGTGGGGACAGGGCTTCCGAGACCCAGTACTTC
size: -; V: TRBV15; length: 13; D: -; J: TRBJ1-2; CDR3: CATSRDRDYGYTF; DNA: TGTGCCACCAGCAGAGACAGGGACTATGGCTACACCTTC
size: -; V: TRBV3-1/TRBV3-2; length: 16; D: TRBD1; J: TRBJ2-2; CDR3: CASSGRTGGNTGELFF; DNA: TGTGCCAGCAGCGGGAGGACAGGGGGGAACACCGGGGAGCTGTTTTTT
size: -; V: TRBV9; length: 13; D: TRBD1; J: TRBJ1-1; CDR3: CASSAGGFDEAFF; DNA: TGTGCCAGCAGCGCAGGGGGGTTCGATGAGGCTTTCTTT
size: -; V: TRBV28; length: 11; D: -; J: TRBJ1-1; CDR3: CASSLSGLAFF; DNA: TGTGCCAGCAGTTTATCAGGGTTGGCTTTCTTT
size: -; V: TRBV19; length: 16; D: TRBD1; J: TRBJ2-7; CDR3: CASSILPGQGDVEQYF; DNA: TGTGCCAGTAGTATCCTCCCGGGACAGGGGGATGTCGAGCAGTACTTC